These 16 T cell receptor beta chains were sequenced from one sample in a study of cytomegalovirus exposure and HLA in healthy donors. The study ran its PCR with 60 Vbeta and 13 Jbeta primers. TCRdb's copy holds only in-frame clones and misses some; the assay was immunoSEQ multiplex PCR. The repertoire consists of some 190,000 clones, with 70% to 85% occurring once and the leading ten covering less than 1.5%. Sequences were obtained from PBMCs. The receptors come from a man younger than 30 in good health and CMV-seronegative.

CDR3 sequence (DNA): TGTGCCAGCAGACTCACAGGGGGACCCTATGGCTACACCTTC. Encoded protein: CASRLTGGPYGYTF. The chain uses TRBV6-6 and TRBJ1-2, with 8 bases fitting TRBD1. Per germline, CDR1 MNHNY and CDR2 SVGAGI (reference sequence). J lost 4 bases, V lost 6 bases, and 7 bases had no gene match. The CDR3 covers 14 residues.

V gene TRBV4-1 combines with J gene TRBJ2-7; 7 nucleotides match TRBD1. CDR3 length: 15 residues. Germline V gene sequence: CDR1 MGHRA, CDR2 YSYEKL. V lost 1 base, J lost 0 bases, and 3 bases stayed unmatched. Written as DNA, the CDR3 is TGCGCCAGCAGCCAAGGACAGGGAGCCTCCTACGAGCAGTACTTC. Translating it yields CASSQGQGASYEQYF.

This chain connects TRBV5-1 to TRBJ2-1; 13 bases fit TRBD2. There are 16 residues in the CDR3. After removal of 7 bases from V and 0 bases from J, the junction contained 4 bases not matched to a gene. Germline lookup yields CDR1 SGHRS and CDR2 YFSETQ. This chain's CDR3 is CASVLAGGSSYNEQFF. The CDR3 DNA follows: TGCGCCAGCGTACTAGCGGGGGGGTCCTCCTACAATGAGCAGTTCTTC.

The chain recombines TRBV30 with TRBJ2-1; 9 nucleotides align to TRBD2. With 4 bases clipped from V and 3 bases from J, the junction kept 7 bases outside the gene matches. The CDR3 is 15 amino acids. Germline CDR1 GTSNPN, CDR2 SVGIG (reference sequence). The CDR3 DNA follows: TGTGCCTGGAACACCGGGACTAGCAGCTACAATGAGCAGTTCTTC. Translation gives CAWNTGTSSYNEQFF.

This rearrangement joins TRBV19 to TRBJ1-1; D is ambiguous. Between the trimmed V and J ends, which lost 1 base and 1 base, there was a span of 7 bases. The CDR3 totals 14 residues. Germline CDR1 reads LNHDA; CDR2 reads SQIVND (reference sequence). CDR3 protein: CASSIGERNTEAFF. The CDR3 nucleotides are TGTGCCAGTAGTATAGGAGAGAGGAACACTGAAGCTTTCTTT.

The chain combines TRBV5-4 with TRBJ2-5; 13 bases are a match to TRBD2. The DNA matches TRBJ2-7 better at its end, which makes the J call doubtful. The CDR3 contains 16 residues. CDR1 is SGHNT and CDR2 is YYREEE in the germline V gene (reference sequence). This CDR3 is CASSLGTSGSPYEQYF. The CDR3 DNA is TGTGCCAGCAGCTTGGGGACTAGCGGGAGTCCTTACGAGCAGTACTTC.

J is TRBJ2-7 and V is TRBV30, with D possibly being TRBD2 (6 bases). Germline V gene lookup returns CDR1 GTSNPN and CDR2 SVGIG (reference sequence). This CDR3 contains 13 residues. Trimming removed 2 bases from V and 4 bases from J, with 12 bases in between. In DNA form, the CDR3 reads TGTGCCTGGAGTCTTGGCGGGGAATACGAGCAGTACTTC. Translated, it gives CAWSLGGEYEQYF.

The V gene is TRBV30, the J gene TRBJ2-2; the D gene is possibly TRBD1 (5 bases). Trimming took 5 bases from V and 5 from J, leaving 18 bases between them. The CDR3 length is 15 residues. Germline CDR1 GTSNPN, CDR2 SVGIG (reference sequence). The CDR3 sequence: CAWGKQDPRTGELFF. In DNA form, the CDR3 reads TGTGCCTGGGGAAAACAGGACCCACGAACCGGGGAGCTGTTTTTT.

The chain couples TRBV5-4 to TRBJ2-1; the D is unclear. Germline loops: CDR1 SGHNT, CDR2 YYREEE (reference sequence). This CDR3 region has 14 residues. V was pared by 2 bases and J by 7 bases, with 13 bases between. The CDR3 region has the DNA TGTGCCAGCAGCTTCTTAGGAGAACATAATGAGCAGTTCTTC. Translated: CASSFLGEHNEQFF.

The J gene is TRBJ1-1, the V gene TRBV23-1; no reliable D call. TRBV23-1 is known as an ORF, though its function is uncertain. V was cut by 4 bases and J by 1 base, with 13 bases left in between. The CDR3 covers 15 residues. As DNA, the CDR3 is TGCGCCAGCAGTCCTCCGGGGTATAAGAACACTGAAGCTTTCTTT. It yields the protein CASSPPGYKNTEAFF.

The rearrangement links TRBV7-9 to TRBJ1-5; the match to TRBD1 covers 8 bases. The CDR3 sequence is 14 residues long. Germline V CDR1 and CDR2: SEHNR, FQNEAQ (reference sequence). J was trimmed by 7 bases and V by 4 bases; bases with no gene match: 6. The CDR3 DNA sequence: TGTGCCAGCAGCTCCCAGGGGGCCGAGCAGCCCCAGCATTTT. Protein product: CASSSQGAEQPQHF.

This clone was recorded only once. This chain joins TRBV5-1 and TRBJ2-7; 7 nucleotides line up with TRBD2. Germline loops: CDR1 SGHRS, CDR2 YFSETQ. This CDR3 region has 18 residues. Trimming took 3 bases from V and 2 from J; bases not matched to a gene: 17. In nucleotides, the CDR3 is TGCGCCAGCAGCTCCTACCCTCGGTGGGGGGGAGAAACCTACGAGCAGTACTTC. It is translated as CASSSYPRWGGETYEQYF.

V gene TRBV13 combines with J gene TRBJ2-1; 8 bases are a match to TRBD2. The germline CDR1 and CDR2 sequences are PRHDT and FYEKMQ (reference sequence). The CDR3 is 13 amino acids. Trimming took 5 bases from V and 9 from J; bases not matched to a gene: 6. The CDR3 sequence is CASSPGLVVEQFF. DNA of the CDR3: TGTGCCAGCAGCCCGGGACTAGTCGTTGAGCAGTTCTTC.

The chain has TRBV9 and TRBJ1-1; D unresolved. CDR1 and CDR2 from the germline V gene are SGDLS and YYNGEE. This CDR3 is built from 12 residues. V was trimmed by 3 bases and J by 5 bases, leaving 8 bases between them. The CDR3 sequence is CASSASGTEAFF. DNA for the CDR3: TGTGCCAGCAGCGCCAGCGGTACTGAAGCTTTCTTT.

The chain has TRBV9 and TRBJ2-5, with TRBD2 identical over 12 bases. The trim removed 4 bases at V and 5 bases at J, leaving 9 bases unmatched. This CDR3 is built from 16 residues. Germline CDR1 SGDLS, CDR2 YYNGEE. As DNA, the CDR3 is TGTGCCAGCAGCTCCGGGGGGCTAGCGGGAGGGGAGACCCAGTACTTC. Its protein is CASSSGGLAGGETQYF.

This clone came up a few times. V and J are TRBV7-5 and TRBJ1-5; TRBD1, the table's D call, was not compared with the DNA. TRBV7-5 is flagged as a pseudogene. This CDR3 contains 16 residues. Here the CDR3 DNA reads TGTGCCAGAAGCTCACCAGTCCAGGGTCGCCGGCAGCCCCAGCATTTT. It codes for CARSSPVQGRRQPQHF.